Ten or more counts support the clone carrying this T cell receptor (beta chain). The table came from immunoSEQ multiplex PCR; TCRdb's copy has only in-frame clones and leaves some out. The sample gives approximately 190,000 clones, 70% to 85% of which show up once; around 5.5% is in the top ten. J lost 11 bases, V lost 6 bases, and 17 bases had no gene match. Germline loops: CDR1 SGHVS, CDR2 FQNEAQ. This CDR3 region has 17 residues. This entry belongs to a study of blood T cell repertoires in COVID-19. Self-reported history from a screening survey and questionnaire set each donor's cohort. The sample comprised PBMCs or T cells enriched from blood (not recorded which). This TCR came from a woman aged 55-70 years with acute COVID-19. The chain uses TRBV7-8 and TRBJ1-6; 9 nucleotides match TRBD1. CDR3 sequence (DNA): TGTGCCAGCAGTCCCCGGGACAGGGCTCCCCTCGGTGCACCCCTCCACTTT. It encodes CASSPRDRAPLGAPLHF.